This entry describes one T cell receptor beta chain. Here immunoSEQ multiplex PCR was the method, and the copy in TCRdb shows in-frame clones only, minus some. The table records about 39,000 clones, about 86% of them present only once. The length of the CDR3 is 17 residues. The germline V gene encodes CDR1 MDHEN and CDR2 SYDVKM. V lost 4 bases and J lost 2; bases outside the gene matches: 10. These data are taken from a study of blood T cell repertoires in COVID-19. Overall study context: Samples came from the United States, Italy and Spain, spanning acute and convalescent COVID-19.

The sequenced sample consisted of peripheral blood. V is TRBV28 and J is TRBJ2-3, with 9 positions matching TRBD2. This receptor was taken from a man between 40 and 49 years old with active COVID-19. CDR3 loop: CASSYQAGGYLTDTQYF. In nucleotides, the CDR3 is TGTGCCAGCAGTTACCAAGCGGGGGGCTACCTCACAGATACGCAGTATTTT.